This passage covers 10 T cell receptor beta chains from one sample sequenced in a study of vaccination effects on CD4 cells after COVID-19. Repertoires were generated with immunoSEQ multiplex PCR, while TCRdb's copy carries only in-frame clones and drops some. The data show roughly 45,000 clones, around 80% seen once. No antigen has been assigned to these receptors. ViraFEST assay sequencing came after antigen-specific CD4+ T cells were expanded with viral peptide pools. Once cultured for roughly 10 days, the cells underwent separation to obtain CD4+ T cells. Testing of the vaccine recipients showed negative nucleocapsid antibodies and no prior SARS-CoV-2 infection. The source material was CD4+ T cells from PBMCs cultured with SARS-CoV-2 spike peptides, sampled before COVID-19 vaccination. Source of these receptors: a human donor who received a COVID-19 vaccine.

V usage is TRBV30 and J usage is TRBJ1-2; D is uncertain. The CDR3 covers 12 residues. V was trimmed by 4 bases and J by 8 bases, leaving 14 bases between them. CDR1 GTSNPN and CDR2 SVGIG come from the germline V gene (reference sequence). The CDR3 region has the DNA TGTGCCTGGAATGCGGGAGGTCCGGGCTACACCTTC. Translating gives CAWNAGGPGYTF.

This sequence joins TRBV7-8 and TRBJ2-1, with TRBD2 matching 16 bases. After removal of 5 bases from V and 0 bases from J, the junction contained 16 bases not matched to a gene. CDR3 length: 22 residues. CDR1 and CDR2 (germline): SGHVS, FQNEAQ. DNA of the CDR3: TGTGCCAGCAGCCTCCAGAGGGGGACTAGCGGGGGGGACAGGAGCTCCTACAATGAGCAGTTCTTC. Amino acids: CASSLQRGTSGGDRSSYNEQFF.

V and J are TRBV5-6 and TRBJ2-1; 7 nucleotides match TRBD2. The ends lost 6 bases at V and 0 bases at J; junction bases unmatched: 6. Germline-derived CDR1 and CDR2 are SGHDT and YYEEEE. This CDR3 has 15 amino acids. CDR3 region: CASILSGGSYNEQFF. The CDR3 DNA is TGTGCCAGCATTTTATCGGGGGGCTCCTACAATGAGCAGTTCTTC.

The genes are TRBV9 and TRBJ2-3, with D perhaps TRBD2 (6 bases). This CDR3 region has 16 residues. The V end was cut by 4 bases, the J end by 0 bases, with 15 bases between. Germline lookup yields CDR1 SGDLS and CDR2 YYNGEE. The CDR3 region has the DNA TGTGCCAGCAGCCTCCTCTCGGGGGTAAGCACAGATACGCAGTATTTT. Its protein is CASSLLSGVSTDTQYF.

The chain recombines TRBV30 with TRBJ1-2, with D possibly being TRBD1 (5 bases). The CDR3 sequence is 12 residues long. Germline V CDR1 and CDR2: GTSNPN, SVGIG (reference sequence). V was shortened by 3 bases and J by 5 bases, with 10 bases between the two germline ends. The CDR3 loop is CAWSREGYGYTF. In DNA form, the CDR3 reads TGTGCCTGGAGCAGGGAGGGGTATGGCTACACCTTC.

This clone was found a few times. V and J are TRBV11-2 and TRBJ1-5; TRBD1 aligns across 8 bases. The germline CDR1 and CDR2 sequences are SGHAT and FQNNGV. V was pared by 1 base and J by 2 bases, with 4 bases of the junction left unmatched. The CDR3 consists of 16 residues. CDR3 residues: CASSLVSGQGNQPQHF. CDR3 coding DNA: TGTGCCAGCAGCTTAGTTTCGGGACAGGGCAATCAGCCCCAGCATTTT.

This clone was detected only once. V usage is TRBV3-1 (or the pseudogene TRBV3-2) and J usage is TRBJ2-4; D unclear. Trimming took 0 bases from V and 4 from J, leaving 16 bases between them. The CDR3 runs to 17 residues. CDR1 and CDR2 (germline): LGHDT, YNNKEL (reference sequence). The CDR3 nucleotides are TGTGCCAGCAGCCAAGATGGCCGAGCTCTTCTAAAAAACATTCAGTACTTC. Protein: CASSQDGRALLKNIQYF.

The sample holds one count of this clone. The chain recombines TRBV24-1 with TRBJ2-5, with 9 bases that match TRBD1. Germline CDR1 is KGHDR and CDR2 is SFDVKD. This CDR3 has 16 amino acids. The junction had 9 bases not matched to a gene; V was cut back by 4 bases and J by 4 bases. CDR3 amino acids: CATSDPGTGSTETQYF. As DNA, the CDR3 is TGTGCCACCAGTGACCCCGGGACAGGGAGTACAGAGACCCAGTACTTC.

The V gene is TRBV10-3, the J gene TRBJ1-1, with D possibly matching TRBD1 (5 bases). The CDR3 is 12 amino acids. CDR1 is ENHRY and CDR2 is SYGVKD in the germline V gene. V shed 4 bases and J shed 4 bases, with 7 bases lying between them. The CDR3 region has the DNA TGTGCCATCAGTGGGGGGTCCACTGAAGCTTTCTTT. This translates into CAISGGSTEAFF.

J is TRBJ1-2 and V is TRBV7-9, with D possibly TRBD1 on 5 matching bases. The germline CDR1 and CDR2 sequences are SEHNR and FQNEAQ (reference sequence). The CDR3 has 13 amino acids. V lost 2 bases and J lost 6, with 10 bases in between. CDR3 nucleotides: TGTGCCAGCAGCTTAAAAGGGGACCATGGCTACACCTTC. This encodes CASSLKGDHGYTF.